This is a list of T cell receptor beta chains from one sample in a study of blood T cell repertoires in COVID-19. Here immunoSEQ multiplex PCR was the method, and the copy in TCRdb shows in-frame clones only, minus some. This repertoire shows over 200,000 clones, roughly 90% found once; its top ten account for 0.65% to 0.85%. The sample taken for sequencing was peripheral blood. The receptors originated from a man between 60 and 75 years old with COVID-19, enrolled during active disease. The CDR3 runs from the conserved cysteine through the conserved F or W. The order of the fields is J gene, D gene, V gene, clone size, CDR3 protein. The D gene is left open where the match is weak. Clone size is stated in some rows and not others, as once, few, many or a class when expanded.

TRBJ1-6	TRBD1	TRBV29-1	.	CSVRQGRSSPLHF
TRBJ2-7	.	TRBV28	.	CASSREYEQYF
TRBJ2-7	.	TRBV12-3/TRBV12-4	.	CASSTGWEQYF
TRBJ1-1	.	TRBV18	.	CASSRSKNRNTEAFF
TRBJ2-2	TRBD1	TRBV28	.	CASIRSGTGRTGELFF
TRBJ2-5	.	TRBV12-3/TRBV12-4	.	CASSPSSRTQYF
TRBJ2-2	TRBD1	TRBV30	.	CAWMGTDSTGELFF
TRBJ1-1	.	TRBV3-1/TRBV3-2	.	CASSHLLTGTEAFF
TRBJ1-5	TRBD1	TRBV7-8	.	CASSSQGAANQPQHF
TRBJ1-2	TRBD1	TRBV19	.	CASSAGQLYGYTF
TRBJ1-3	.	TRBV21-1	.	CASSALLWTAGNTIYF
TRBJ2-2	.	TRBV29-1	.	CSVATRLTGELFF
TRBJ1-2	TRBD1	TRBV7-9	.	CASSYRTGFNYGYTF
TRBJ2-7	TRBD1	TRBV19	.	CASSGTGPGQGVYEQYF
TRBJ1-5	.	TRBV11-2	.	CASSLELSGGKHF
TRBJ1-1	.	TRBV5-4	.	CASSSDSPAEAFF
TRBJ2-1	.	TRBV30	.	CAWSVRGDEQFF
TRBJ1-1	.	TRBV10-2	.	CASYLQGRSEAFF
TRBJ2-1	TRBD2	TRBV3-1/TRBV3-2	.	CASSQDWGGNEQFF
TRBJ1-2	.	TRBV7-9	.	CASSDNPQGTFYGYTF
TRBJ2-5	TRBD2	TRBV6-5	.	CASRGTSETQYF
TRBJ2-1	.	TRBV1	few	CTSTDSGGTYNEQFF
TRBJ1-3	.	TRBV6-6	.	CASSPGYSGNTIYF
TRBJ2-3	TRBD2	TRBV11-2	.	CASSLVPSGRAGTDTQYF
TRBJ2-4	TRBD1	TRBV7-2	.	CASSQRTGTKNIQYF
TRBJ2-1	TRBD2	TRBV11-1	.	CASNTGLAGDNEQFF
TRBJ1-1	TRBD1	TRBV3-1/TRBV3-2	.	CASSPGTGINTEAFF
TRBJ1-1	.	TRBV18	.	CASSPSADAEAFF
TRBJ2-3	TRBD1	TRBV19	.	CASSIGTGRSTDTQYF
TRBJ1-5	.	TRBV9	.	CASSVEGGNQPQHF
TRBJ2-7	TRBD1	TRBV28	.	CASSPGGIRDSSYEQYF
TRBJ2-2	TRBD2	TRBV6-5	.	CASSHTGGGTGELFF
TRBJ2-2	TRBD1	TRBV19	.	CASSGGQGPNTGELFF
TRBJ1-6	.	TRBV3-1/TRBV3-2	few	CASSDRLGGAYNSPLHF
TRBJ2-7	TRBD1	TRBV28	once	CASLSGDSRSYEQYF